The 28 T cell receptor beta chains listed next were all sequenced from one sample in a study of control samples from healthy donors and cancer patients. Clones were read by immunoSEQ multiplex PCR, and TCRdb kept only the in-frame ones, dropping some. The sample holds approximately 74,000 clones, approximately 94% seen once. Material for sequencing was blood. Source of these receptors: a woman aged 30 to 39 in good health.

The V and J genes are TRBV6-5 and TRBJ1-4, with D maybe TRBD1 (6 bases). Trimming shortened V by 11 bases and J by 4 bases, and 20 bases separated the two germline ends. Germline V lookup: CDR1 MNHEY, CDR2 SVGAGI. This CDR3 spans 15 amino acids. CDR3: CAGRAGGALNEKLFF. The CDR3 coding sequence is TGTGCCGGGAGAGCCGGGGGGGCCCTTAATGAAAAACTGTTTTTT.

This clone was detected once. The chain links TRBV19 to TRBJ1-4; the match to TRBD1 covers 9 bases. The CDR3 spans 19 residues. The germline V gene has CDR1 LNHDA and CDR2 SQIVND (reference sequence). Losses at the gene ends were 3 bases for V and 0 bases for J; bases not matched to a gene: 11. The CDR3 here is CASSMDRDRVLATNEKLFF. DNA for the CDR3: TGTGCCAGTAGTATGGACCGGGACAGGGTCCTTGCAACTAATGAAAAACTGTTTTTT.

This chain joins TRBV5-5 and TRBJ1-2; 10 nucleotides match TRBD1. The J segment lost 6 bases and the V segment lost 2 bases, leaving 13 bases of the junction unmatched. This CDR3 comprises 17 residues. In germline, CDR1 is SGHKS, CDR2 YYEKEE (reference sequence). CDR3 protein: CASSFPFDRTGGNGYTF. CDR3 DNA: TGTGCCAGCAGCTTCCCGTTTGATAGGACAGGGGGAAATGGCTACACCTTC.

This chain uses TRBV24-1 with TRBJ2-3; D remains unclear. Germline loops: CDR1 KGHDR, CDR2 SFDVKD. V gave up 6 bases and J gave up 0 bases, with 9 bases separating them. The CDR3 has 14 amino acids. The CDR3 reads CATSRLGSTDTQYF. CDR3 coding DNA: TGTGCCACCAGTAGACTGGGAAGCACAGATACGCAGTATTTT.

The chain has TRBV2 and TRBJ2-2, with D perhaps TRBD1 (6 bases). V was cut by 10 bases and J by 5 bases, with 23 bases left in between. The germline V gene encodes CDR1 SNHLY and CDR2 FYNNEI. This CDR3 has 16 residues. The CDR3 loop is CAITKTGLRLTGELFF. In nucleotides, the CDR3 is TGTGCCATCACCAAGACAGGATTAAGACTTACCGGGGAGCTGTTTTTT.

This clone was seen only a few times. Distinct nucleotide sequences in the sample also encode this CDR3. The chain links TRBV6-4 to TRBJ2-3, with 9 bases aligning to TRBD2. CDR1 is MRHNA, CDR2 SNTAGT, per germline. J was trimmed by 5 bases and V by 4 bases; bases with no gene match: 4. The CDR3 is 14 amino acids. CDR3 loop: CASSARGGEDTQYF. In DNA form, the CDR3 reads TGTGCCAGCAGTGCGCGGGGGGGGGAAGATACGCAGTATTTT.

The chain joins TRBV7-9 to TRBJ2-1; no clear D gene. V lost 0 bases to trimming and J lost 0 bases, with 6 bases between them. In germline, CDR1 is SEHNR, CDR2 FQNEAQ (reference sequence). CDR3 length: 15 amino acids. The CDR3: CASSLAVSSYNEQFF. CDR3 bases: TGTGCCAGCAGCTTAGCCGTGAGCTCCTACAATGAGCAGTTCTTC.

This clone was seen a single time. The chain employs TRBV19 and TRBJ2-1; 8 positions match TRBD2. CDR1 is LNHDA, CDR2 SQIVND, per germline (reference sequence). With V trimmed by 3 bases and J by 4 bases, 8 bases remained unmatched. The CDR3 spans 16 residues. The CDR3 reads CASSIGGGFSYNEQFF. The DNA of the CDR3 is TGTGCCAGTAGTATCGGCGGGGGGTTTTCTTACAATGAGCAGTTCTTC.

The V and J genes are TRBV12-3 or TRBV12-4 and TRBJ2-7, with a tentative D call TRBD2 (5 bases). This CDR3 contains 12 residues. The V and J ends lost 6 bases and 7 bases respectively, with 13 bases between them. In DNA form, the CDR3 reads TGTGCCAGCAGGAGGGAGTCGAAAGAGCAGTACTTC. Translated: CASRRESKEQYF.

The rearrangement joins TRBV10-1 to TRBJ2-5; TRBD1 aligns across 9 bases. The CDR3 spans 15 residues. V lost 5 bases to trimming and J lost 3 bases; unmatched junction nucleotides: 7. Germline V gives CDR1 WNHNN, CDR2 SYGVQD (reference sequence). CDR3: CASSPLTGGEETQYF. CDR3 coding DNA: TGCGCCAGCAGTCCTTTGACAGGGGGAGAAGAGACCCAGTACTTC.

This chain links TRBV12-3 or TRBV12-4 with TRBJ2-7; TRBD2 is a possible D gene (6 bases). Between the trimmed V and J ends, which lost 6 bases and 4 bases, there was a span of 10 bases. This CDR3 is built from 12 residues. The CDR3 region has the DNA TGTGCCAGCAGCCGGGACTTTTACGAGCAGTACTTC. This encodes CASSRDFYEQYF.

The chain uses TRBV10-3 and TRBJ2-7; 10 bases are a match to TRBD1. Trimming took 4 bases from V and 3 from J; bases not matched to a gene: 0. CDR1 is ENHRY, CDR2 SYGVKD, per germline. CDR3 length equals 13 residues. DNA of the CDR3: TGTGCCATCAGTGGGACAGGGGGCTACGAGCAGTACGTC. Protein product: CAISGTGGYEQYV.

The genes are TRBV30 and TRBJ1-1; D gene unclear. V was cut by 5 bases and J by 2 bases, with 6 bases left in between. CDR1 GTSNPN and CDR2 SVGIG come from the germline V gene (reference sequence). CDR3 length: 11 residues. The CDR3 spells CAWVVNTEAFF. CDR3 bases: TGTGCCTGGGTGGTAAACACTGAAGCTTTCTTT. The variable domain in full, completed from reference TRBV30 and TRBJ1-1, reads SQTIHQWPATLVQPVGSPLSLECTVEGTSNPNLYWYRQAAGRGLQLLFYSVGIGQISSEVPQNLSASRPQDRQFILSSKKLLLSDSGFYLCAWVVNTEAFFGQGTRLTVV.

In this sample, this clone turned up once. V is TRBV9 and J is TRBJ2-5, with D tentatively TRBD2 (6 bases). V lost 2 bases and J 5 bases, leaving 16 bases between the germline ends. This CDR3 is built from 15 residues. Germline V gene lookup returns CDR1 SGDLS and CDR2 YYNGEE. CDR3 amino acids: CASSVSGGKRETQYF. In DNA, the CDR3 is TGTGCCAGCAGCGTTAGCGGCGGGAAGAGGGAGACCCAGTACTTC.

J is TRBJ2-1 and V is TRBV7-8; D may be TRBD1 or TRBD2 (5 bases each). Germline loops: CDR1 SGHVS, CDR2 FQNEAQ. Trimming took 4 bases from V and 1 from J, leaving 11 bases between them. The length of the CDR3 is 15 residues. The CDR3 here is CASSSRGASYNEQFF. As DNA, the CDR3 is TGTGCCAGCAGCTCTCGAGGGGCGTCCTACAATGAGCAGTTCTTC.

This chain connects TRBV19 to TRBJ1-2, with 7 bases identical to TRBD1. Germline V gene data show CDR1 as LNHDA and CDR2 as SQIVND (reference sequence). The CDR3 spans 15 residues. J lost 3 bases, V lost 5 bases, and 9 bases had no gene match. The CDR3, as DNA: TGTGCCAGTAGTCCCCGGACAGGAGAAGACTATGGCTACACCTTC. Protein: CASSPRTGEDYGYTF.

The rearrangement uses TRBV27 and TRBJ2-2; D is unclear. The CDR3 sequence is 12 residues long. The ends were cut back, 5 bases at V and 6 bases at J, with 7 bases in the middle. Germline V CDR1 and CDR2: MNHEY, SMNVEV (reference sequence). DNA for the CDR3: TGTGCCAGCAGTCTTATAGCCGGGGAGCTGTTTTTT. Translated: CASSLIAGELFF.

Details on this clone: The junction and the germline gene differ at one end; a read error may be behind it. The chain combines TRBV7-7 with TRBJ2-2; possibly TRBD1 or TRBD2 for D (6 bases each). The CDR3 runs 15 residues. Germline V CDR1 and CDR2: SSHAT, FNYEAQ (reference sequence). CDR3 residues: CASSLSRGLTGELFF. The CDR3 region has the DNA TGTGCTAGCAGCTTAAGCCGGGGGCTCACCGGGGAGCTGTTTTTT.

Comments on this clone: Other DNA sequences in this specimen translate into the identical CDR3. The rearrangement joins TRBV7-9 to TRBJ1-5; D perhaps matches TRBD1 (5 bases). Germline-derived CDR1 and CDR2 are SEHNR and FQNEAQ (reference sequence). CDR3 length equals 13 residues. Trimming pared 3 bases from V and 6 bases from J, leaving 9 bases between. The CDR3 DNA follows: TGTGCCAGCAGCTTGGGGGGAGGTCAGCCCCAGCATTTT. This gives the protein CASSLGGGQPQHF.

The DNA for the CDR3 is TGTGCCAGCAGCCTCGAGGGGACTAGGGCCTACAATGAGCAGTTCTTC. Translation gives CASSLEGTRAYNEQFF. The V and J genes are TRBV7-2 and TRBJ2-1, with 8 bases matching TRBD2. Trimming took 5 bases from V and 2 from J; bases not matched to a gene: 8. Germline loops: CDR1 SGHTA, CDR2 FQGNSA. The CDR3 has 16 amino acids.

This rearrangement joins TRBV13 to TRBJ1-6, with D unclear. The CDR3 consists of 16 residues. The germline CDR1 and CDR2 sequences are PRHDT and FYEKMQ (reference sequence). The V end was cut by 6 bases, the J end by 0 bases, with 12 bases between. CDR3 nucleotide sequence: TGTGCCAGCAGACCGGGCCGGAGCTCCTATAATTCACCCCTCCACTTT. It is translated as CASRPGRSSYNSPLHF.

The chain uses TRBV28 and TRBJ1-2; possibly TRBD1 for D (5 bases). Between the trimmed V and J ends, which lost 4 bases and 7 bases, there was a span of 10 bases. CDR1 and CDR2 (germline): MDHEN, SYDVKM. The CDR3 is made up of 12 amino acids. CDR3 sequence (DNA): TGTGCCAGCAGTTACGGGACTGGTGGCTACACCTTC. It is translated as CASSYGTGGYTF.

CDR3 sequence: CASSSRDSKYGYTF. DNA for the CDR3: TGTGCCAGCAGTAGCCGGGACAGCAAGTATGGCTACACCTTC. The chain combines TRBV6-5 with TRBJ1-2; 7 bases agree with TRBD1. Trimming took 5 bases from V and 5 from J; bases not matched to a gene: 8. The CDR3 sequence is 14 residues long. Germline values: CDR1 MNHEY, CDR2 SVGAGI.

The chain is built from TRBV7-9 and TRBJ2-3, with 10 bases that match TRBD2. This CDR3 is built from 17 residues. Germline V CDR1 and CDR2: SEHNR, FQNEAQ (reference sequence). Trimming at V came to 8 bases and at J to 2 bases, leaving 13 bases not matched to a gene. Here the CDR3 reads CASGLAGGIRTTDTQYF. CDR3 bases: TGTGCCAGCGGGTTAGCGGGGGGCATTAGGACCACAGATACGCAGTATTTT.

The V and J genes are TRBV25-1 and TRBJ1-1; D gene uncertain. CDR1 and CDR2 (germline): MGHDK, SYGVNS. Trimming removed 4 bases from V and 11 bases from J, with 11 bases in between. This CDR3 contains 11 residues. The chain's CDR3 is CASSGTLDAFF. In DNA, the CDR3 is TGTGCCAGCAGTGGAACATTGGACGCTTTCTTT.

The chain is built from TRBV5-4 and TRBJ1-2; D ambiguous. Per germline, CDR1 SGHNT and CDR2 YYREEE (reference sequence). The germline V and J ends were trimmed by 2 bases and 2 bases, with 10 bases remaining between them. The length of the CDR3 is 14 residues. The CDR3 DNA reads as TGTGCCAGCAGCTTTCGCGGCAGCAACTATGGCTACACCTTC. Protein product: CASSFRGSNYGYTF.

This clone appeared once. CDR3 amino acids: CASSFPGGLTEAFF. DNA for the CDR3: TGTGCCAGCAGCTTTCCAGGGGGCTTGACTGAAGCTTTCTTT. The chain recombines TRBV5-8 with TRBJ1-1, with 8 bases matching TRBD1. V lost 2 bases and J lost 5; bases outside the gene matches: 5. Germline loops: CDR1 SGHTS, CDR2 YDEGEE. The CDR3 runs 14 residues.

V and J are TRBV5-1 and TRBJ2-7, with D maybe TRBD2 (5 bases). Germline V lookup: CDR1 SGHRS, CDR2 YFSETQ. The V gene lost 2 bases and the J gene lost 5 bases, with 11 bases spanning the gap. CDR3 length equals 13 residues. Here the CDR3 DNA reads TGCGCCAGCAGCTTTGGCCCCGGGGACGAGCAGTACGTC. Translating gives CASSFGPGDEQYV.